The 20 T cell receptor beta chains below all came from one sample that was sequenced in a study of HIV-infected patients and healthy controls. TCRdb passed the 5' RACE reads through MiXCR, listing each CDR3 protein once. Seen here are roughly 20,000 distinct CDR3 sequences, around 15% observed once, and the top ten hold 20% to 25%. Sequencing was carried out using CD8+ T cells from blood. These receptors were obtained from a human donor in good health.

This clonotype was seen many times. The rearrangement uses TRBV20-1 and TRBJ2-7; 8 bases align to TRBD1. V dropped 1 base and J dropped 2; count of bases not matched to a gene: 4. Looked up from germline, CDR1 is DFQATT and CDR2 is SNEGSKA (reference sequence). CDR3 length: 14 residues. As DNA, the CDR3 is TGCAGTGCTAGAGGACAGGGGACAACCTACGAGCAGTACTTC. Translation: CSARGQGTTYEQYF.

This clonotype came up many times. The chain uses TRBV29-1 and TRBJ2-2, with D possibly being TRBD1 (5 bases). V shed 4 bases and J shed 0 bases, with 6 bases lying between them. Germline CDR1 reads SQVTM; CDR2 reads ANQGSEA. The CDR3 runs 13 residues. The CDR3 spells CSVGTPNTGELFF. The CDR3, as DNA: TGCAGCGTTGGGACACCGAACACCGGGGAGCTGTTTTTT.

The sample holds a few counts of this clonotype. V and J are TRBV6-5 and TRBJ2-3; 7 nucleotides line up with TRBD2. With V trimmed by 0 bases and J by 4 bases, 7 bases remained unmatched. CDR3 length: 16 residues. Germline V gene lookup returns CDR1 MNHEY and CDR2 SVGAGI. The CDR3 region is CASSYSTGRGADTQYF. CDR3 DNA sequence: TGTGCCAGCAGTTACTCTACGGGACGGGGGGCAGATACGCAGTATTTT.

This clonotype counts as medium-sized. CDR3 in amino acids: CASSSLGLEETQYF. The DNA of the CDR3 is TGTGCCAGCAGCTCCTTAGGGCTGGAAGAGACCCAGTACTTC. The chain uses TRBV28 and TRBJ2-5; the D is unclear. The CDR3 extends over 14 amino acids. Trimming removed 6 bases from V and 3 bases from J, with 14 bases in between. Germline CDR1 and CDR2: MDHEN and SYDVKM.

The rearrangement links TRBV20-1 to TRBJ1-5; D perhaps matches TRBD1 (5 bases). V shed 4 bases and J shed 1 base, with 17 bases lying between them. The CDR3 has 16 amino acids. Germline V CDR1 and CDR2: DFQATT, SNEGSKA (reference sequence). For the CDR3, the DNA is TGCAGTGCTAAGGGTTTCCGGGACGGCAGCAATCAGCCCCAGCATTTT. Its protein product is CSAKGFRDGSNQPQHF.

This clonotype was recorded at least ten times. The chain uses TRBV28 and TRBJ1-4; 8 bases fit TRBD1. The V and J ends lost 2 bases and 7 bases, in that order; junction bases with no gene match: 3. The CDR3 loop spans 14 amino acids. Looked up from germline, CDR1 is MDHEN and CDR2 is SYDVKM. CDR3 amino acids: CASSLTGGGEKLFF. The CDR3 DNA reads as TGTGCCAGCAGTTTAACAGGGGGAGGTGAAAAACTGTTTTTT.

In nucleotides, the CDR3 is TGTGCCAGCAGTTTACAGCCCCGGGAGCTGTTTTTT. Translating it yields CASSLQPRELFF. The chain joins TRBV28 to TRBJ2-2, with D uncertain. The CDR3 covers 12 residues. V was clipped by 2 bases and J by 9 bases, with 7 bases between them. Germline V gene sequence: CDR1 MDHEN, CDR2 SYDVKM. The entire variable domain, with the rest obtained from reference TRBV28 and TRBJ2-2, is as follows: DVKVTQSSRYLVKRTGEKVFLECVQDMDHENMFWYRQDPGLGLRLIYFSYDVKMKEKGDIPEGYSVSREKKERFSLILESASTNQTSMYLCASSLQPRELFFGEGSRLTVL.

This clonotype appeared many times. The chain links TRBV6-2 or TRBV6-3 to TRBJ2-7; unclear D gene. The CDR3 has 14 amino acids. Deletions cut 9 bases from V and 3 bases from J, with 18 bases between. Germline loops: CDR1 MNHEY, CDR2 SVGEGT. CDR3 coding DNA: TGTGCCAGTGGCGAACGGAGAGGTTACTACGAGCAGTACTTC. As protein: CASGERRGYYEQYF.

The table lists this clonotype with a few counts. The rearrangement uses TRBV13 and TRBJ2-1, with TRBD2 identical over 14 bases. CDR3 size: 17 residues. V lost 0 bases and J lost 6; bases outside the gene matches: 4. Germline values: CDR1 PRHDT, CDR2 FYEKMQ (reference sequence). The CDR3 nucleotides read TGTGCCAGCAGCTTAGGGACTAGCGGGGGGGCTACCAATGAGCAGTTCTTC. This translates into CASSLGTSGGATNEQFF. The complete variable domain, with remaining parts taken from reference TRBV13 and TRBJ2-1, reads AAGVIQSPRHLIKEKRETATLKCYPIPRHDTVYWYQQGPGQDPQFLISFYEKMQSDKGSIPDRFSAQQFSDYHSELNMSSLELGDSALYFCASSLGTSGGATNEQFFGPGTRLTVL.

This clonotype turned up a few times. V usage is TRBV27 and J usage is TRBJ1-5; weak D call: TRBD1 (5 bases). From germline, CDR1 is MNHEY and CDR2 SMNVEV (reference sequence). Trimming stripped 2 bases from V and 1 base from J, with 18 bases between. CDR3 length equals 18 residues. The CDR3 region is CASSLRGPISGSNQPQHF. In DNA, the CDR3 is TGTGCCAGCAGTTTAAGGGGTCCGATCTCAGGGAGCAATCAGCCCCAGCATTTT.

This clonotype appeared many times. The chain has TRBV4-2 and TRBJ2-2; D remains unclear. With 0 bases removed from V and 0 bases from J, the gap between germline ends came to 8 bases. This CDR3 spans 16 amino acids. Germline values: CDR1 LGHNA, CDR2 YNFKEQ. CDR3 bases: TGTGCCAGCAGCCAAGATCTCCGGGCGAACACCGGGGAGCTGTTTTTT. Amino acid sequence: CASSQDLRANTGELFF.

This clonotype has a count of ten or more. The chain joins TRBV6-2 or TRBV6-3 to TRBJ2-7; D is undetermined. Germline V gives CDR1 MNHEY, CDR2 SVGEGT. The V gene lost 1 base and the J gene lost 2 bases, with 3 bases spanning the gap. The CDR3 totals 12 residues. In nucleotides, the CDR3 is TGTGCCAGCAGTTACTGGGCCTACGAGCAGTACTTC. Translation gives CASSYWAYEQYF.

The genes are TRBV5-6 and TRBJ2-1; D ambiguous. The length of the CDR3 is 14 residues. Trimming shortened V by 0 bases and J by 6 bases, and 10 bases separated the two germline ends. The germline CDR1 and CDR2 sequences are SGHDT and YYEEEE. Here the CDR3 reads CASSLGAGTNEQFF. Here the CDR3 DNA reads TGTGCCAGCAGCTTGGGTGCTGGTACCAATGAGCAGTTCTTC.

This chain joins TRBV2 and TRBJ2-7; D is uncertain. This CDR3 has 12 amino acids. V was trimmed by 8 bases and J by 0 bases, leaving 8 bases between them. The germline V gene has CDR1 SNHLY and CDR2 FYNNEI. The CDR3: CASGYYSYEQYF. The CDR3 bases are TGTGCCAGCGGGTACTACTCCTACGAGCAGTACTTC.

The table lists this clonotype with many counts. The chain employs TRBV12-3 or TRBV12-4 and TRBJ2-6, with TRBD1 matching 11 bases. The trim removed 6 bases at V and 8 bases at J, leaving 6 bases unmatched. The CDR3 has 15 residues. The CDR3 DNA reads as TGTGCCAGCAGCTCCGGGACAGGGGGAACCAACGTCCTGACTTTC. Translating it yields CASSSGTGGTNVLTF.

The J gene is TRBJ2-1, the V gene TRBV13, with D hard to call. The CDR3 sequence is 14 residues long. Germline lookup yields CDR1 PRHDT and CDR2 FYEKMQ (reference sequence). V lost 5 bases and J 6 bases, leaving 14 bases between the germline ends. The chain's CDR3 is CASSLTAVVNEQFF. The CDR3 bases are TGTGCCAGCAGCCTCACGGCGGTGGTCAATGAGCAGTTCTTC.

Of note for this clonotype: Compared with germline, one end of the junction differs, possibly owing to a read error. CDR3 DNA: TGTTCCAGCAGTTTTCCGGGAGGCCAAGAGACCCAGTACTTC. Its protein is CSSSFPGGQETQYF. The rearrangement joins TRBV28 to TRBJ2-5; 7 bases line up with TRBD2. Per the germline V gene, CDR1 is MDHEN and CDR2 is SYDVKM. This CDR3 spans 14 amino acids.

In this sample, this clonotype turned up many times. This chain uses TRBV29-1 with TRBJ2-3; D could derive from TRBD1 or TRBD2 (5 bases each). The V gene's germline CDR1 is SQVTM and CDR2 ANQGSEA. The V and J ends lost 0 bases and 0 bases respectively, with 13 bases between them. The CDR3 spans 16 residues. The CDR3 loop reads CSVEEGRERSTDTQYF. For the CDR3, the DNA is TGCAGCGTTGAAGAGGGACGCGAGCGGAGCACAGATACGCAGTATTTT.

In its sample, this clonotype was seen many times. CDR3: CASSSGTLQAEQYF. CDR3 DNA sequence: TGTGCCAGCAGCTCCGGGACGCTCCAGGCCGAGCAGTACTTC. The chain has TRBV7-8 and TRBJ2-7; D assignment may be TRBD1 or TRBD2 (5 bases each). This CDR3 contains 14 residues. Germline V CDR1 and CDR2: SGHVS, FQNEAQ. With 4 bases removed from V and 6 bases from J, the gap between germline ends came to 16 bases.

The table lists this clonotype with many counts. The V call is TRBV6-1, the J call TRBJ2-3; D might be TRBD2 (5 bases). With 5 bases removed from V and 4 bases from J, the gap between germline ends came to 16 bases. The V gene's germline CDR1 is MNHNS and CDR2 SASEGT. The CDR3 contains 15 residues. In DNA, the CDR3 is TGTGCCAGCAGTCCGAGTGTTGAGGGCCCAGATACGCAGTATTTT. Translating it yields CASSPSVEGPDTQYF.